These 19 T cell receptor beta chains originate from one sample sequenced in a study of shared clonotypes between healthy human individuals. Cells designated naive CD8 were CD45RO-negative and were positively selected for CCR7, with terminally differentiated effector memory CD45RA+ cells excluded. The method was immunoSEQ multiplex PCR; TCRdb's version includes in-frame clones alone and lacks a portion of them. This table holds some 1,900,000 clones, about 95% found once. Sequencing used naive CD8+ T cells sorted from blood. These receptors were obtained from a man aged 18 to 30 in good health.

The chain recombines TRBV29-1 with TRBJ1-2; 8 bases align to TRBD1. The V segment lost 0 bases and the J segment 2 bases; nucleotides outside the gene matches: 11. Looked up from germline, CDR1 is SQVTM and CDR2 is ANQGSEA. This CDR3 has 17 residues. CDR3 amino acids: CSVEDLRAGGANYGYTF. CDR3 sequence (DNA): TGCAGCGTTGAAGATCTGAGGGCAGGGGGCGCAAACTATGGCTACACCTTC.

The V call is TRBV25-1, the J call TRBJ2-1; weak D call: TRBD1 (5 bases). The CDR3 contains 13 residues. CDR1 MGHDK and CDR2 SYGVNS come from the germline V gene. V lost 0 bases and J 9 bases, leaving 9 bases between the germline ends. The DNA for the CDR3 is TGTGCCAGCAGTGAATATAAGGGGTTTGAGCAGTTCTTC. This encodes CASSEYKGFEQFF. The variable domain in full, with the rest retrieved from reference TRBV25-1 and TRBJ2-1, is EADIYQTPRYLVIGTGKKITLECSQTMGHDKMYWYQQDPGMELHLIHYSYGVNSTEKGDLSSESTVSRIRTEHFPLTLESARPSHTSQYLCASSEYKGFEQFFGPGTRLTVL.

This rearrangement joins TRBV4-3 to TRBJ1-1; 8 nucleotides line up with TRBD1. The junction had 6 bases not matched to a gene; V was cut back by 0 bases and J by 6 bases. This CDR3 is built from 15 residues. Germline V gene sequence: CDR1 LGHNA, CDR2 YSLEER. CDR3 DNA: TGCGCCAGCAGCCAAGATCCGACAGGGGTAGCTGAAGCTTTCTTT. It codes for CASSQDPTGVAEAFF.

The chain employs TRBV25-1 and TRBJ2-7; 9 bases are a match to TRBD1. The CDR3 spans 15 residues. After removal of 3 bases from V and 1 base from J, the junction contained 4 bases not matched to a gene. The V gene's germline CDR1 is MGHDK and CDR2 SYGVNS. The CDR3 is CASSEGTGLSYEQYF. The CDR3 coding sequence is TGTGCCAGCAGTGAGGGGACAGGGCTATCCTACGAGCAGTACTTC.

V usage is TRBV4-1 and J usage is TRBJ2-7; D gene uncertain. In germline, CDR1 is MGHRA, CDR2 YSYEKL. V lost 4 bases and J 1 base, leaving 8 bases between the germline ends. This CDR3 is built from 13 residues. CDR3 protein: CASSLLGSYEQYF. Written as DNA, the CDR3 is TGCGCCAGCAGCCTTCTAGGATCCTACGAGCAGTACTTC.

The rearrangement links TRBV4-3 to TRBJ2-7; TRBD2 matches 14 bases. The germline CDR1 and CDR2 sequences are LGHNA and YSLEER. The CDR3 has 15 amino acids. The ends lost 5 bases at V and 3 bases at J; junction bases unmatched: 3. This CDR3 is CASSVTSGGVYEQYF. CDR3 coding DNA: TGCGCCAGCAGCGTGACTAGCGGGGGGGTCTACGAGCAGTACTTC.

This clone was seen just once. The chain employs TRBV10-3 and TRBJ2-6; D may be TRBD1 or TRBD2 (5 bases each). Germline V gene data show CDR1 as ENHRY and CDR2 as SYGVKD. This CDR3 is built from 16 residues. The V end was cut by 6 bases, the J end by 0 bases, with 12 bases between. The chain's CDR3 is CAIRGTGFSGANVLTF. Here the CDR3 DNA reads TGTGCCATCAGGGGGACGGGCTTCTCTGGGGCCAACGTCCTGACTTTC.

This chain uses TRBV2 with TRBJ1-4, with D uncertain. The V end lost 1 base, the J end lost 8 bases, and 5 bases lay between the germline ends. CDR1 is SNHLY and CDR2 is FYNNEI in the germline V gene. The CDR3 is 12 residues long. The CDR3 coding sequence is TGTGCCAGCAGTGAAGGAAGAGAAAAACTGTTTTTT. Translation gives CASSEGREKLFF.

The chain joins TRBV23-1 to TRBJ2-3; no clear D. TRBV23-1 is placed among ORFs of uncertain function. The CDR3 length is 15 residues. V lost 4 bases, J lost 1 base, and 12 bases lay in between. CDR3 bases: TGCGCCAGCAGTCCCGCCGGGTGGGGCACAGATACGCAGTATTTT. Its protein is CASSPAGWGTDTQYF.

The chain couples TRBV4-3 to TRBJ2-1; D remains ambiguous. Germline V gene data show CDR1 as LGHNA and CDR2 as YSLEER. The CDR3 loop spans 15 amino acids. V was pared by 0 bases and J by 6 bases, with 12 bases between. The CDR3 coding sequence is TGCGCCAGCAGCCAAGAGAGGCTAACCGGCAATGAGCAGTTCTTC. Amino acid sequence: CASSQERLTGNEQFF.

V and J are TRBV14 and TRBJ1-2; TRBD1 matches at 7 bases. After removal of 5 bases from V and 5 bases from J, the junction contained 5 bases not matched to a gene. CDR3 length: 13 residues. CDR1 is SGHDN, CDR2 FVKESK, per germline. The CDR3 reads CASSVGQIYGYTF. The CDR3 bases are TGTGCCAGCAGCGTGGGACAGATTTATGGCTACACCTTC.

On this clone: The same CDR3 is also encoded by other DNA sequences in this sample. This rearrangement joins TRBV6-5 to TRBJ2-1; 9 positions agree with TRBD2. The CDR3 has 16 residues. J lost 2 bases, V lost 0 bases, and 2 bases had no gene match. Germline-derived CDR1 and CDR2 are MNHEY and SVGAGI. This CDR3 reads CASSYSPSGAYNEQFF. CDR3 nucleotide sequence: TGTGCCAGCAGTTACTCTCCTAGCGGGGCCTACAATGAGCAGTTCTTC.

The V gene is TRBV19, the J gene TRBJ1-2; weak D call: TRBD1 (5 bases). V lost 7 bases, J lost 2 bases, and 17 bases lay in between. The germline CDR1 and CDR2 sequences are LNHDA and SQIVND (reference sequence). This CDR3 contains 15 residues. The CDR3 loop is CASTPEGLGNYGYTF. The DNA of the CDR3 is TGTGCCAGTACTCCTGAGGGACTAGGGAACTATGGCTACACCTTC.

The chain carries TRBV4-1 and TRBJ1-5, with 8 nucleotides matching TRBD1. Germline trimming cut 0 bases from V and 2 bases from J; bases unmatched to any gene: 3. The CDR3 loop spans 16 amino acids. Germline CDR1 reads MGHRA; CDR2 reads YSYEKL. This CDR3 reads CASSQETGEGNQPQHF. As DNA, the CDR3 is TGCGCCAGCAGCCAAGAGACAGGGGAGGGCAATCAGCCCCAGCATTTT.

The chain combines TRBV9 with TRBJ2-3; D may be TRBD1 or TRBD2 (5 bases each). Germline CDR1 is SGDLS and CDR2 is YYNGEE. Trimming cost V 2 bases and J 6 bases, with 13 bases left between them. The CDR3 runs to 14 residues. The CDR3, as DNA: TGTGCCAGCAGCGTGAGGGTGGGACCGGATACGCAGTATTTT. Amino acid sequence: CASSVRVGPDTQYF.

The chain recombines TRBV19 with TRBJ1-1; 10 bases fit TRBD1. The germline gives CDR1 LNHDA, CDR2 SQIVND (reference sequence). The CDR3 spans 19 residues. The V gene end was trimmed by 5 bases and the J gene end by 0 bases; junction bases not matched to a gene: 15. The CDR3 DNA is TGTGCCAGTAGTTTCGCGACAGGGGGCCGGGCGGGTATGAACACTGAAGCTTTCTTT. Protein sequence: CASSFATGGRAGMNTEAFF.

The chain has TRBV6-6 and TRBJ2-1; D is possibly TRBD1 or TRBD2 (5 bases each). CDR3 length equals 14 residues. From germline, CDR1 is MNHNY and CDR2 SVGAGI (reference sequence). V lost 7 bases to trimming and J lost 3 bases, with 13 bases between them. The CDR3 DNA reads TGTGCCAGCACGTCAACGGGGCTCTACAATGAGCAGTTCTTC. It yields the protein CASTSTGLYNEQFF.

Concerning this clone: The same CDR3 also results from other DNA sequences found in this sample. This chain links TRBV9 with TRBJ2-3; D remains unclear. Trimming took off 0 bases at V and 1 base at J, with 3 bases between the two ends. This CDR3 comprises 13 residues. Germline V gives CDR1 SGDLS, CDR2 YYNGEE. The CDR3 nucleotides are TGTGCCAGCAGCGTAGTAGGCACAGATACGCAGTATTTT. Protein sequence: CASSVVGTDTQYF.

The chain carries TRBV27 and TRBJ1-1; D is uncertain. V lost 1 base and J lost 3, with 6 bases in between. The length of the CDR3 is 13 residues. Germline CDR1 reads MNHEY; CDR2 reads SMNVEV (reference sequence). The CDR3 DNA sequence: TGTGCCAGCAGTTTATGGGCTTACACTGAAGCTTTCTTT. This encodes CASSLWAYTEAFF.